In its sample, the clone carrying this T cell receptor beta chain was seen many times. Its matching antigen is unknown. These data come from a study of CD8 T cells in ankylosing spondylitis. Findings and limits, study-wide: Significant enrichment of disease-linked clones was reportedly seen in matched ankylosing spondylitis synovial fluid. What seemed typical of ankylosing spondylitis blood was a TCR beta motif built from 8 or 9 highly homologous variants.

Germline V gene sequence: CDR1 SGHKS, CDR2 YYEKEE (reference sequence). V lost 4 bases, J lost 0 bases, and 3 bases stayed unmatched. This CDR3 spans 14 amino acids. The authors made TCR beta libraries by quantitative 5'-RACE with molecular barcodes. TCRdb reprocessed the 5' RACE reads via MiXCR and lists one record per CDR3 protein. The sample lists roughly 190,000 distinct CDR3 sequences; 9.5% to 15% were seen once. Material for sequencing was blood, either unsorted or a sorted T cell fraction (not recorded which). The TCR originated in a male donor with ankylosing spondylitis or in good health (not recorded which). The V and J genes are TRBV5-5 and TRBJ1-1, with 7 bases lining up with TRBD1. The CDR3 bases are TGTGCCAGCAGCATGGGACAGATGAACACTGAAGCTTTCTTT. It encodes CASSMGQMNTEAFF.